Presented here are 22 T cell receptor beta chains from one specimen sequenced in a study of OX40 agonist ivuxolimab in advanced cancers. Libraries were constructed by the immunoSEQ multiplex PCR assay. TCRdb carries this immuneACCESS record with in-frame sequences only. Its versions omit some clonotypes, under half of them owing to an unresolved V gene in the studies checked, with the rest unexplained. This sample is represented by over 45,000 clones; about four fifths of them were singletons. Approximately 2% of the sample belongs to the ten largest clones. The starting material was CD4+ or CD8+ T cells sorted from blood, obtained in a trial of the OX40 agonist ivuxolimab. These receptors all stem from an adult with an advanced solid tumor such as melanoma, head and neck, liver or kidney cancer.

The chain couples TRBV9 to TRBJ1-5; D is unclear. Germline loops: CDR1 SGDLS, CDR2 YYNGEE. Trimming took off 1 base at V and 5 bases at J, with 7 bases between the two ends. This CDR3 is built from 13 residues. For the CDR3, the DNA is TGTGCCAGCAGCGTAACCGTGCATCAGCCCCAGCATTTT. It translates to CASSVTVHQPQHF.

The J gene is TRBJ2-1, the V gene TRBV5-1; D remains ambiguous. Germline assignment: CDR1 SGHRS and CDR2 YFSETQ. The V end lost 0 bases, the J end lost 9 bases, and 7 bases lay between the germline ends. This CDR3 has 12 amino acids. The chain's CDR3 is CASSLGLGEQFF. The DNA for the CDR3 is TGCGCCAGCAGCTTGGGCTTGGGTGAGCAGTTCTTC. Complete variable domain (other parts from reference TRBV5-1 and TRBJ2-1): KAGVTQTPRYLIKTRGQQVTLSCSPISGHRSVSWYQQTPGQGLQFLFEYFSETQRNKGNFPGRFSGRQFSNSRSEMNVSTLELGDSALYLCASSLGLGEQFFGPGTRLTVL.

The V and J genes are TRBV7-3 and TRBJ1-2; 9 bases map to TRBD1. V shed 5 bases, J shed 6 bases, and the junction held 4 bases outside the gene matches. The germline CDR1 and CDR2 sequences are SGHTA and FQGTGA. The CDR3 is 13 residues long. The chain's CDR3 is CASSPGQGNGYTF. The CDR3 DNA follows: TGTGCCAGCAGCCCAGGACAGGGGAATGGCTACACCTTC.

V gene TRBV2 combines with J gene TRBJ2-1; a weak D match, TRBD2 (7 bases). Germline assignment: CDR1 SNHLY and CDR2 FYNNEI. The CDR3 extends over 12 amino acids. V was trimmed by 7 bases and J by 13 bases, leaving 17 bases between them. Here the CDR3 reads CASMGSGTTQFF. The DNA for the CDR3 is TGTGCCAGCATGGGAAGCGGGACAACCCAGTTCTTC.

This clone was picked up a small number of times. This chain joins TRBV5-4 and TRBJ2-2, with D possibly matching TRBD1 (5 bases). The V gene lost 5 bases and the J gene lost 6 bases, with 11 bases spanning the gap. The CDR3 contains 13 residues. Germline V lookup: CDR1 SGHNT, CDR2 YYREEE (reference sequence). The CDR3 here is CASRSAGSGELFF. CDR3 DNA sequence: TGTGCCAGCAGATCAGCAGGGTCCGGGGAGCTGTTTTTT.

The chain links TRBV6-1 to TRBJ1-1; D gene unclear. The V end was cut by 5 bases, the J end by 4 bases, with 5 bases between. Germline assignment: CDR1 MNHNS and CDR2 SASEGT. There are 11 residues in the CDR3. The CDR3 is CASSTRTEAFF. CDR3 sequence (DNA): TGTGCCAGCAGTACCCGCACTGAAGCTTTCTTT.

This sequence joins TRBV5-8 and TRBJ1-1, with a weak D call TRBD1 (6 bases). CDR3 length: 14 amino acids. Germline V CDR1 and CDR2: SGHTS, YDEGEE. Trimming took off 4 bases at V and 1 base at J, with 11 bases between the two ends. The CDR3 reads CASSVRGGNTEAFF. The CDR3 region has the DNA TGTGCCAGCAGCGTGAGGGGGGGGAACACTGAAGCTTTCTTT.

V is TRBV7-7 and J is TRBJ2-6; D unclear. V was clipped by 5 bases and J by 5 bases, with 19 bases between them. CDR1 SSHAT and CDR2 FNYEAQ come from the germline V gene (reference sequence). There are 17 residues in the CDR3. CDR3 DNA sequence: TGTGCCAGCAGCATTCGTTTGCCACAAAGTCGGGCCAACGTCCTGACTTTC. Translation gives CASSIRLPQSRANVLTF.

V and J are TRBV7-8 and TRBJ2-7, with D unclear. The CDR3 covers 15 residues. Germline CDR1 reads SGHVS; CDR2 reads FQNEAQ. Trimming removed 2 bases from V and 3 bases from J, with 14 bases in between. CDR3 nucleotide sequence: TGTGCCAGCAGCTTATCGTCTGGGGTTAGCTACGAGCAGTACTTC. It codes for CASSLSSGVSYEQYF.

This clone has just a few counts. This sequence joins TRBV7-9 and TRBJ1-2; D unresolved. The CDR3 has 13 residues. The germline V gene has CDR1 SEHNR and CDR2 FQNEAQ (reference sequence). V lost 5 bases and J 4 bases, leaving 11 bases between the germline ends. The CDR3 reads CASSPSGTYGYTF. As DNA, the CDR3 is TGTGCCAGCAGCCCTTCAGGAACCTATGGCTACACCTTC.

V usage is TRBV18 and J usage is TRBJ2-1; D gene uncertain. From germline, CDR1 is KGHSH and CDR2 LQKENI. This CDR3 spans 12 amino acids. Deletions cut 4 bases from V and 7 bases from J, with 8 bases between. This chain's CDR3 is CASSRTHNEQFF. CDR3 DNA: TGTGCCAGCTCACGGACGCATAATGAGCAGTTCTTC.

The rearrangement links TRBV15 to TRBJ1-1, with D hard to call. Germline CDR1 and CDR2: LNHNV and YYDKDF (reference sequence). V lost 2 bases and J 2 bases, leaving 3 bases between the germline ends. This CDR3 spans 12 amino acids. As DNA, the CDR3 is TGTGCCACCAGCAGAAGAAACACTGAAGCTTTCTTT. Amino acid sequence: CATSRRNTEAFF.

A few counts support this clone. This chain joins TRBV7-2 and TRBJ2-1, with TRBD2 matching over 7 bases. CDR3 length: 18 residues. Trimming at V came to 2 bases and at J to 4 bases, leaving 14 bases not matched to a gene. Germline assignment: CDR1 SGHTA and CDR2 FQGNSA. CDR3 DNA sequence: TGTGCCAGCAGCTTATCAGGCTTGGGCGGGGGATCTTACAATGAGCAGTTCTTC. Translating gives CASSLSGLGGGSYNEQFF.

In DNA form, the CDR3 reads TGTGCCAGCGGCCGTGCGGATGGCTACACCTTC. It codes for CASGRADGYTF. The V call is TRBV28, the J call TRBJ1-2; D is undetermined. Trimming stripped 8 bases from V and 6 bases from J, with 10 bases between. There are 11 residues in the CDR3. CDR1 and CDR2 (germline): MDHEN, SYDVKM.

The chain employs TRBV5-1 and TRBJ2-1, with 10 bases identical to TRBD2. V was clipped by 0 bases and J by 7 bases; unmatched bases: 7. CDR1 is SGHRS, CDR2 YFSETQ, per germline. The CDR3 extends over 16 amino acids. This CDR3 reads CASSLGAGGPGNEQFF. For the CDR3, the DNA is TGCGCCAGCAGCTTGGGAGCGGGGGGGCCGGGGAATGAGCAGTTCTTC.

This rearrangement joins TRBV2 to TRBJ2-7; possibly TRBD1 for D (5 bases). CDR1 is SNHLY and CDR2 is FYNNEI in the germline V gene. This CDR3 region has 13 residues. Between the trimmed V and J ends, which lost 7 bases and 3 bases, there was a span of 13 bases. CDR3 residues: CASILWQGYEQYF. CDR3 DNA: TGTGCCAGCATCCTGTGGCAGGGCTACGAGCAGTACTTC.

This chain links TRBV15 with TRBJ1-2; D perhaps matches TRBD1 (6 bases). The CDR3 runs 14 residues. CDR1 and CDR2 (germline): LNHNV, YYDKDF (reference sequence). The ends were cut back, 0 bases at V and 7 bases at J, with 12 bases in the middle. Written as DNA, the CDR3 is TGTGCCACCAGCAGAGACCAGGGGCTTGGTGGCTACACCTTC. Residues: CATSRDQGLGGYTF.

This chain connects TRBV7-2 to TRBJ1-6; TRBD1 agrees at 7 bases. CDR1 and CDR2 (germline): SGHTA, FQGNSA. V lost 0 bases, J lost 7 bases, and 6 bases stayed unmatched. CDR3 size: 16 residues. Here the CDR3 reads CASSLAPTGSNSPLHF. In DNA form, the CDR3 reads TGTGCCAGCAGCTTAGCACCGACAGGGTCGAATTCACCCCTCCACTTT.

The chain employs TRBV5-1 and TRBJ2-1, with 8 bases identical to TRBD2. The V segment lost 3 bases and the J segment 4 bases; nucleotides outside the gene matches: 9. The CDR3 extends over 16 amino acids. The germline gives CDR1 SGHRS, CDR2 YFSETQ. CDR3 loop: CASSSGGERVYNEQFF. The DNA for the CDR3 is TGCGCCAGCAGCTCCGGGGGGGAGCGGGTTTACAATGAGCAGTTCTTC. Filled out from reference TRBV5-1 and TRBJ2-1, the complete variable domain reads KAGVTQTPRYLIKTRGQQVTLSCSPISGHRSVSWYQQTPGQGLQFLFEYFSETQRNKGNFPGRFSGRQFSNSRSEMNVSTLELGDSALYLCASSSGGERVYNEQFFGPGTRLTVL.

This clone occurred once. DNA of the CDR3: TGTGCCAGCAGACGTCCCTGGCGGGCATATCAGCCCCAGCATTTT. It is translated as CASRRPWRAYQPQHF. The chain uses TRBV7-8 and TRBJ1-5, with D hard to call. Germline assignment: CDR1 SGHVS and CDR2 FQNEAQ. The CDR3 length is 15 residues. V lost 6 bases, J lost 5 bases, and 17 bases lay in between. The variable domain in full, completed from reference TRBV7-8 and TRBJ1-5, reads GAGVSQSPRYKVAKRGQDVALRCDPISGHVSLFWYQQALGQGPEFLTYFQNEAQLDKSGLPSDRFFAERPEGSVSTLKIQRTQQEDSAVYLCASRRPWRAYQPQHFGDGTRLSIL.

V usage is TRBV7-3 and J usage is TRBJ2-2; 7 bases are a match to TRBD1. The CDR3 has 14 residues. Trimming took 5 bases from V and 4 from J; bases not matched to a gene: 4. The germline gives CDR1 SGHTA, CDR2 FQGTGA. CDR3: CASSPQGTTGELFF. The CDR3 coding sequence is TGTGCCAGCAGCCCACAGGGGACCACCGGGGAGCTGTTTTTT.

V gene TRBV6-5 combines with J gene TRBJ1-6, with D tentatively TRBD1 (5 bases). The CDR3 consists of 15 residues. CDR1 and CDR2 from the germline V gene are MNHEY and SVGAGI. V was trimmed by 4 bases and J by 5 bases, leaving 12 bases between them. CDR3 sequence: CASSLRDGHNSPLHF. DNA of the CDR3: TGTGCCAGCAGTTTAAGGGACGGCCATAATTCACCCCTCCACTTT.